The source of this TCR beta chain is a study of blood T cell repertoires in COVID-19. Per the germline V gene, CDR1 is SGHRS and CDR2 is YFSETQ. The CDR3 contains 15 residues. With V trimmed by 3 bases and J by 4 bases, 4 bases remained unmatched. Only in-frame clones appear in the TCRdb table, and some are missing; sequencing was by immunoSEQ multiplex PCR. The sample consists of approximately 250,000 clones, over 70% of them appearing once. V is TRBV5-1 and J is TRBJ2-6; 7 bases are a match to TRBD1. The specimen was peripheral blood. The sequence was obtained from a human donor in a cohort sampled during active COVID-19. The CDR3 nucleotides read TGCGCCAGCAGCTCGACAGGGTACGGGGCCAACGTCCTGACTTTC. Protein: CASSSTGYGANVLTF.